The T cell receptor (beta chain) under discussion was sequenced for a study of T-cell memory formation after mild COVID-19. Whole-study findings and limits: Balance between CD4 and CD8 was seen in clones contracting day 15 to 85, and a CD4+ lean was seen in later expanders. Confirmation was lacking for SARS-CoV-2 specificity of second-wave clones that peaked on day 37. The appearance of some responding clones in pre-infection memory suggested that cross-reactive memory joined. The study found contracting CD4+ clones mainly in CM and EM and contracting CD8+ clones in EMRA.

One entry per CDR3 protein results from TCRdb running MiXCR on the 5' RACE reads. The sample contains about 320,000 distinct CDR3 sequences, 14% of which appear only once. The length of the CDR3 is 13 residues. After removal of 8 bases from V and 3 bases from J, the junction contained 3 bases not matched to a gene. Germline V CDR1 and CDR2: MNHEY, SVGEGT. This clonotype appeared many times. As yet, its antigen is unknown. Sequenced: PBMCs or a T cell subset sorted from them (not recorded which). The V gene is TRBV6-2 or TRBV6-3, the J gene TRBJ2-2; 7 bases map to TRBD1. The clonotype originates from a man aged 18 to 29 who had mild COVID-19 (a few samples of this study predate the infection). Cell type and time point are not known. CDR3 sequence: CASVGQHTGELFF. CDR3 nucleotides: TGTGCCAGCGTGGGACAGCACACCGGGGAGCTGTTTTTT.